This TCR beta chain was sequenced for a study of Graves' ophthalmopathy and Graves' hyperthyroidism. General study points: Researchers report that a 13-signature model separated ophthalmopathy from stable hyperthyroidism, posting around 90% sensitivity and less than 82% specificity.

CDR1 and CDR2 from the germline V gene are SGDLS and YYNGEE. This CDR3 contains 12 residues. The ends lost 7 bases at V and 12 bases at J; junction bases unmatched: 12. In the case of this clonotype: Its antigen is unknown.

Amplification from RNA transcripts yielded the TCR beta CDR3 regions. The library came from an HTBI-primed first-round RT-PCR and a second-round multiplex PCR. Each CDR3 protein gets one entry after TCRdb re-called the multiplex PCR reads with MiXCR. The sample consists of about 1.1 million distinct CDR3 sequences, about 35% of them appearing once. This sequence was found in an adult man with Graves' hyperthyroidism. V is TRBV9 and J is TRBJ1-2; TRBD1 agrees at 7 bases. The sample consisted of peripheral blood or thyroid tissue (not recorded which). The CDR3 sequence is CASGDDRVGNTF. The CDR3, as DNA: TGTGCCAGCGGGGACGACAGGGTGGGCAACACCTTC. The full variable domain, with the rest looked up from reference TRBV9 and TRBJ1-2, is DSGVTQTPKHLITATGQRVTLRCSPRSGDLSVYWYQQSLDQGLQFLIQYYNGEERAKGNILERFSAQQFPDLHSELNLSSLELGDSALYFCASGDDRVGNTFGSGTRLTVV.